The sequence of this T cell receptor (beta chain) was determined in a study of blood T cells in healthy people across ages. The CDR3 has 14 amino acids. The germline CDR1 and CDR2 sequences are SGHAT and FQDESV (reference sequence). A word on this clonotype: Antigen specificity is unknown.

It was with a sample-barcoded 5' primer and a J-beta primer mix that a second PCR of roughly 7 to 11 cycles was run. TCRdb reanalysed the 5' RACE reads using MiXCR and keeps one entry per CDR3 protein. The data contain 650,000 or so distinct CDR3 sequences, roughly half of them singletons. Study-level findings and limits: A roughly linear age-dependent decrease characterized TCR beta diversity per million T cells.

The chain recombines TRBV11-1 with TRBJ2-7, with a possible D match to TRBD1 (5 bases). Judging by the DNA end, TRBJ2-5 fits better; the J call may be wrong. Input material: blood. The origin of this receptor is a woman of 80 years or more in good health. The CDR3 DNA reads as TGTGCCAGCAGCTCTGGACAAGACGGAGAGACCCAGTACTTC. The encoded protein is CASSSGQDGETQYF.